A selection of T cell receptor beta chains follows, all from one sample in a study of T-cell reconstitution after alpha-beta-depleted transplantation in children. A single record per CDR3 protein comes from TCRdb applying MiXCR to the PCR reads. The sample has around 960,000 distinct CDR3 sequences, under 30% seen once. The material sequenced was PBMCs, mostly from graft donor cells, taken 360 days after TCRalphabeta/CD19-depleted stem cell transplant. The receptor source for this set is a boy under two years old who had a stem cell transplant for SCID, so the T cells may come from the graft donor. Both conserved end residues are part of each CDR3. A D gene is named only where the DNA matches it firmly. The listing skips clone size in some rows; elsewhere it reads once, few, many or a size class.

clone size: few; J gene: TRBJ2-7; D gene: -; V gene: TRBV4-2; CDR3 protein: CASSQVVGTYEQYF; CDR3 DNA: TGTGCCAGCAGCCAAGTCGTTGGCACCTACGAGCAGTACTTC
clone size: -; J gene: TRBJ2-7; D gene: TRBD2; V gene: TRBV11-2; CDR3 protein: CASSLLGWLAGEYEQYF; CDR3 DNA: TGTGCCAGCAGCTTACTTGGATGGCTAGCGGGGGAATACGAGCAGTACTTC
clone size: few; J gene: TRBJ1-6; D gene: TRBD1; V gene: TRBV6-1; CDR3 protein: CASSEVMDRGTKGSPLHF; CDR3 DNA: TGTGCCAGCAGTGAAGTGATGGACAGGGGCACCAAAGGGTCACCCCTCCACTTT
clone size: many; J gene: TRBJ2-1; D gene: -; V gene: TRBV3-1; CDR3 protein: CASSSKGSYNEQFF; CDR3 DNA: TGTGCCAGCAGCTCAAAGGGCTCCTACAATGAGCAGTTCTTC
clone size: -; J gene: TRBJ1-1; D gene: TRBD1; V gene: TRBV20-1; CDR3 protein: CSLDPQWTGNTEAFF; CDR3 DNA: TGCAGTTTAGACCCCCAATGGACAGGAAACACTGAAGCTTTCTTT
clone size: few; J gene: TRBJ2-1; D gene: TRBD2; V gene: TRBV7-9; CDR3 protein: CASSLSGLGPYNEQFF; CDR3 DNA: TGTGCCAGCAGCTTAAGCGGACTAGGACCCTACAATGAGCAGTTCTTC
clone size: few; J gene: TRBJ1-1; D gene: TRBD1; V gene: TRBV20-1; CDR3 protein: CSAPGTDNTEAFF; CDR3 DNA: TGCAGTGCCCCCGGGACAGATAACACTGAAGCTTTCTTT
clone size: -; J gene: TRBJ1-5; D gene: -; V gene: TRBV12-3/TRBV12-4; CDR3 protein: CASRSGSNQPQHF; CDR3 DNA: TGTGCCAGCAGATCCGGGAGCAATCAGCCCCAGCATTTT
clone size: -; J gene: TRBJ2-5; D gene: TRBD2; V gene: TRBV20-1; CDR3 protein: CSANGLAYQETQYF; CDR3 DNA: TGCAGTGCTAATGGACTAGCGTATCAAGAGACCCAGTACTTC
clone size: -; J gene: TRBJ2-4; D gene: -; V gene: TRBV2; CDR3 protein: CASSGRGPSRWNIQYF; CDR3 DNA: TGTGCCAGCAGTGGGAGGGGCCCTTCGAGGTGGAACATTCAGTACTTC
clone size: -; J gene: TRBJ1-6; D gene: TRBD1; V gene: TRBV20-1; CDR3 protein: CSARGGWDDRGSPLHF; CDR3 DNA: TGCAGTGCTAGGGGTGGTTGGGATGACAGGGGTTCACCCCTCCACTTT
clone size: few; J gene: TRBJ2-3; D gene: -; V gene: TRBV6-2/TRBV6-3; CDR3 protein: CASSRTSDTQYF; CDR3 DNA: TGTGCCAGCAGCCGGACTTCGGATACGCAGTATTTT
clone size: -; J gene: TRBJ1-5; D gene: -; V gene: TRBV12-3/TRBV12-4; CDR3 protein: CASSPRDQGQPQHF; CDR3 DNA: TGTGCCAGCAGTCCCCGGGACCAGGGGCAGCCCCAGCATTTT
clone size: once; J gene: TRBJ2-1; D gene: TRBD2; V gene: TRBV4-1; CDR3 protein: CASSRTQAGGRGDEQFF; CDR3 DNA: TGCGCCAGCAGCCGGACTCAAGCGGGGGGGCGTGGGGATGAGCAGTTCTTC
clone size: -; J gene: TRBJ2-7; D gene: -; V gene: TRBV20-1; CDR3 protein: CSAPGRGLYEQYF; CDR3 DNA: TGCAGTGCCCCGGGCCGGGGGCTCTACGAGCAGTACTTC
clone size: few; J gene: TRBJ2-7; D gene: -; V gene: TRBV12-3/TRBV12-4; CDR3 protein: CASSRGAHQALAYEQYF; CDR3 DNA: TGTGCCAGCAGCCGGGGGGCCCACCAAGCCCTGGCCTACGAGCAGTACTTC